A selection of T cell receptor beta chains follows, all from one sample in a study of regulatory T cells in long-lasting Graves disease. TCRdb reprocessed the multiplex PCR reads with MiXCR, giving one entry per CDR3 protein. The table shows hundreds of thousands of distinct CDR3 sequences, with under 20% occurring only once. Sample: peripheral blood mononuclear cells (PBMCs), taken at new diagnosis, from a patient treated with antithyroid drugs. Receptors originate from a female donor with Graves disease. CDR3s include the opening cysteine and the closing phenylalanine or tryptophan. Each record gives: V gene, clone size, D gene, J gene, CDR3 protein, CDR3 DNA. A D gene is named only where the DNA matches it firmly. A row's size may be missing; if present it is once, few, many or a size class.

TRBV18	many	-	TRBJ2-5	CASSPLLDSPETQYF	TGTGCCAGCTCACCACTTCTGGACAGTCCAGAGACCCAGTACTTC
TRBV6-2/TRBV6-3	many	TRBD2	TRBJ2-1	CASSYRPLAAYNEQFF	TGTGCCAGCAGTTACCGTCCGCTAGCGGCTTACAATGAGCAGTTCTTC
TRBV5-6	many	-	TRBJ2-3	CAGRSGRDPSFTDTQYF	TGTGCCGGTCGGTCGGGGCGGGACCCATCTTTCACAGATACGCAGTATTTT
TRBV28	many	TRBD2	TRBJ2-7	CASRAGLDLKQYF	TGTGCCAGCAGAGCGGGACTAGACCTAAAGCAGTACTTC
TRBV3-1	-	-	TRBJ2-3	CASSQGGGLMTDTRYF	TGTGCCAGCAGCCAAGGGGGGGGGCTTATGACAGATACGCGGTATTTT
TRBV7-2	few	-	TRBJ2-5	CASSSETAHSETQYF	TGTGCCAGCAGCTCGGAGACAGCTCATTCGGAGACCCAGTACTTC
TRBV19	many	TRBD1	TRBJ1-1	CASRGQGLDTEAFF	TGTGCCAGTAGGGGACAGGGTCTTGACACTGAAGCTTTCTTT
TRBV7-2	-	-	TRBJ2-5	CVSSLGRKETQYF	TGTGTCAGCAGCTTAGGCAGGAAAGAGACCCAGTACTTC
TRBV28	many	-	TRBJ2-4	CASSLGAGVNKNIQYF	TGTGCCAGCAGTTTAGGCGCAGGGGTTAATAAAAACATTCAGTACTTC
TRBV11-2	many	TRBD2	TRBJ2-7	CASSPTGTSGYEQYF	TGTGCCAGCAGCCCAACCGGGACTAGCGGTTACGAGCAGTACTTC
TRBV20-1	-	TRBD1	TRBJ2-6	CSASTGDRDVLTF	TGCAGTGCTTCCACCGGGGACAGGGACGTCCTGACTTTC
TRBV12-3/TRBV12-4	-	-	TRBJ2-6	CATASSGANVLTF	TGTGCCACCGCGAGCTCTGGGGCCAACGTCCTGACTTTC
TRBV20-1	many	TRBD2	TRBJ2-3	CSARPLAESTDTQYF	TGCAGTGCTAGACCACTAGCGGAAAGCACAGATACGCAGTATTTT
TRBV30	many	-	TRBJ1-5	CAWSRGSQPQHF	TGTGCCTGGAGTAGAGGGTCCCAGCCCCAGCATTTT
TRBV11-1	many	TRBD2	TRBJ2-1	CASSLLPATGQAGVRFEQFF	TGTGCCAGCAGCTTATTACCCGCCACTGGCCAGGCGGGAGTTCGGTTTGAGCAGTTCTTC
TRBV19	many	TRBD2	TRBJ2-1	CATRGGSTSYNEQFF	TGTGCCACCCGGGGGGGCAGCACTTCCTACAATGAGCAGTTCTTC
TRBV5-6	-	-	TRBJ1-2	CASSSGQNYRYTF	TGTGCCAGCAGCTCTGGACAGAACTATCGGTACACCTTC
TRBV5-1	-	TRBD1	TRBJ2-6	CASSSRTGGMANGANVLTF	TGCGCCAGCAGCTCCCGGACAGGTGGGATGGCTAATGGGGCCAACGTCCTGACTTTC
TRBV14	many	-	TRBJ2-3	CASSQDLMRDTQYF	TGTGCCAGCAGCCAAGATCTGATGAGGGATACGCAGTATTTT
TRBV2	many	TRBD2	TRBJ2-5	CASSASGGETQYF	TGTGCCAGCAGTGCCAGCGGGGGAGAGACCCAGTACTTC
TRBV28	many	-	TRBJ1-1	CASSIPIGQTEAFF	TGTGCCAGCAGTATCCCGATTGGACAGACTGAAGCTTTCTTT
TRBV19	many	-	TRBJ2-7	CASGWGYEQYF	TGTGCCAGTGGCTGGGGCTACGAGCAGTACTTC
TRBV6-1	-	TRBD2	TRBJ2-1	CASSRPLAGINNEQFF	TGTGCCAGCAGTCGCCCTCTAGCGGGAATAAACAATGAGCAGTTCTTC
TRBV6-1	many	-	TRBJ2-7	CASSEGASRTYEQYF	TGTGCCAGCAGTGAAGGAGCCAGTCGGACCTACGAGCAGTACTTC
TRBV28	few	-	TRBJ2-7	CASTRKVSYEQYF	TGTGCCAGCACCCGCAAGGTATCCTACGAGCAGTACTTC
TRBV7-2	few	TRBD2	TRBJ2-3	CASSLASGLSTDTQYF	TGTGCCAGCAGCTTAGCTAGCGGGCTAAGCACAGATACGCAGTATTTT
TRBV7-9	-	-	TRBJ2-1	CASSLASRPEYNEQFF	TGTGCCAGCAGCTTAGCATCTAGACCAGAGTACAATGAGCAGTTCTTC
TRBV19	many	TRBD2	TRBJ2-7	CASRSGLAAYEQYF	TGTGCCAGTAGGTCCGGACTAGCGGCTTACGAGCAGTACTTC
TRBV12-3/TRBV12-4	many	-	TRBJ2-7	CASRGPTYEQYF	TGTGCCAGCAGGGGTCCGACCTACGAGCAGTACTTC
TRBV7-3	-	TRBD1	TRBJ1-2	CASSFRDRGHHGYTF	TGTGCCAGCAGCTTCCGGGACAGGGGGCATCATGGCTACACCTTC
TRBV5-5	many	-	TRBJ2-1	CASSHDNLKDEQFF	TGTGCCAGCAGCCACGACAACCTTAAGGATGAGCAGTTCTTC
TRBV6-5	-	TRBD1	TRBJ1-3	CASSYGTGSAGNTIYF	TGTGCCAGCAGTTATGGGACAGGATCGGCTGGAAACACCATATATTTT
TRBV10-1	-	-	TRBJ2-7	CASSRGVYEQYF	TGCGCCAGCAGTAGGGGAGTCTACGAGCAGTACTTC
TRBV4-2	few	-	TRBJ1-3	CASSQEPGSGYTIYF	TGTGCCAGCAGCCAAGAGCCTGGGTCCGGGTACACCATATATTTT
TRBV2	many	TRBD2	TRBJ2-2	CASRTSGNTGELFF	TGTGCCAGCAGGACTAGCGGAAACACCGGGGAGCTGTTTTTT
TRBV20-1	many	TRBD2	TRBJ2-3	CSAFLPLAGVSDTQYF	TGCAGTGCTTTCCTACCTCTAGCGGGAGTGTCAGATACGCAGTATTTT
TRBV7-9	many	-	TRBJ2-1	CASSLESGSLASYNEQFF	TGTGCCAGCAGCTTAGAGTCAGGATCGCTGGCGTCCTACAATGAGCAGTTCTTC
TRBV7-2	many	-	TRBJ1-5	CASSLERDQPQHF	TGTGCCAGCAGCTTAGAACGGGATCAGCCCCAGCATTTT
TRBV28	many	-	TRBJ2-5	CASSSLETSRETQYF	TGTGCCAGCAGTTCCCTCGAGACTAGTAGGGAGACCCAGTACTTC
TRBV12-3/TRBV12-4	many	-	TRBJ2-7	CASRSTVEQYF	TGTGCCAGCAGATCAACCGTAGAGCAGTACTTC
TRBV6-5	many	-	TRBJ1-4	CASSWEATNEKLFF	TGTGCCAGCAGTTGGGAAGCAACTAATGAAAAACTGTTTTTT
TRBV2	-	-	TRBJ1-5	CASSEVTLSNQPQHF	TGTGCCAGCAGTGAGGTGACACTCAGCAATCAGCCCCAGCATTTT
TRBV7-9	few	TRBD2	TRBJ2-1	CASSPVAGTEQFF	TGTGCCAGCAGCCCCGTAGCGGGAACAGAGCAGTTCTTC
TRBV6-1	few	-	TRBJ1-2	CASSQSIVGVYGGYTF	TGTGCCAGCAGTCAATCAATCGTGGGAGTTTATGGAGGCTACACCTTC
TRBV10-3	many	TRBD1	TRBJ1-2	CAISRGLNGQGLDGYTF	TGTGCCATCAGCCGCGGGTTAAATGGACAGGGCCTCGATGGCTACACCTTC